This record concerns one T cell receptor (beta chain) sequence. Its target is not known. This sample was included in a study of PD-1 blockade in classical Hodgkin lymphoma. For the study at large: Patients were administered nivolumab (3 mg/kg intravenously) every 2 weeks. Points from the study as a whole: Reports described newly diagnosed patients as having lower baseline TCR diversity than healthy donors.

The CDR3 covers 15 residues. Trimming stripped 7 bases from V and 2 bases from J, with 15 bases between. Germline V gene lookup returns CDR1 MDHEN and CDR2 SYDVKM. The protocol was immunoSEQ multiplex PCR, while the TCRdb copy is restricted to in-frame clones and leaves out a portion. The table has about 23,000 clones, 60% to 85% seen once. Exposure to brentuximab vedotin varied, and each patient had relapsed following autologous stem cell transplantation. Each best response was a complete response, a partial response or progressive disease. The source was peripheral blood mononuclear cells (PBMCs), collected before the second cycle of nivolumab. The genes are TRBV28 and TRBJ1-5, with D maybe TRBD1 (6 bases). The origin of this receptor is a human donor with classical Hodgkin lymphoma. CDR3 nucleotide sequence: TGTGCCAGCACCCAACAGGGTTGGCGCAATCAGCCCCAGCATTTT. Amino acid sequence: CASTQQGWRNQPQHF.